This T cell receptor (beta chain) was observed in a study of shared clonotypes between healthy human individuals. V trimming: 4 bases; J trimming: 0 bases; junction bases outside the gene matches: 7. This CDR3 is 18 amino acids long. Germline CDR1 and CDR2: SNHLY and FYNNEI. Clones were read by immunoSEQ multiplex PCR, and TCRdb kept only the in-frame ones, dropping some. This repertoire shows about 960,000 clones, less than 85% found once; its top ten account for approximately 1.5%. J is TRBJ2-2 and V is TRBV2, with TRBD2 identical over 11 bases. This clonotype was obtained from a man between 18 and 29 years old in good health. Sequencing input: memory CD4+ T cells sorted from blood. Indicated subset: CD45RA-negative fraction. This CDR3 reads CASSGPSGGLANTGELFF. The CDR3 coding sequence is TGTGCCAGCAGTGGCCCTAGCGGGGGGCTTGCGAACACCGGGGAGCTGTTTTTT.